What follows are 17 T cell receptor beta chains derived from one specimen sequenced in a study of T cell responses to AZD1222 COVID-19 vaccine. Here immunoSEQ multiplex PCR was the method, and the copy in TCRdb shows in-frame clones only, minus some. The sample lists 95,000 to 150,000 clones; roughly 91% were seen once. Sequences were derived from peripheral blood, sampled 28 days after the second AZD1222 dose. The receptors were gathered from an adult who received the AZD1222 COVID-19 vaccine.

V and J are TRBV27 and TRBJ2-7; 10 bases match TRBD2. There are 15 residues in the CDR3. Germline V gene lookup returns CDR1 MNHEY and CDR2 SMNVEV (reference sequence). J was trimmed by 5 bases and V by 6 bases; bases with no gene match: 10. The CDR3 DNA sequence: TGTGCCAGCAGCCCCTACCCTAGCGGGAGCCACGAGCAGTACTTC. Translating gives CASSPYPSGSHEQYF.

V is TRBV28 and J is TRBJ1-1, with a possible D match to TRBD1 (5 bases). CDR3 length: 15 amino acids. Germline CDR1 reads MDHEN; CDR2 reads SYDVKM. Trimming took off 6 bases at V and 2 bases at J, with 16 bases between the two ends. Written as DNA, the CDR3 is TGTGCCAGCAGCAGGGCTAGGGCGGGTAACACTGAAGCTTTCTTT. Amino acid sequence: CASSRARAGNTEAFF.

This chain joins TRBV5-6 and TRBJ2-7; 8 nucleotides line up with TRBD2. The germline gives CDR1 SGHDT, CDR2 YYEEEE. Unmatched junction bases numbered 4, after V lost 4 bases and J lost 4 bases. The length of the CDR3 is 13 residues. CDR3 bases: TGTGCCAGCAGCCCGGTAGCGGGATACGAGCAGTACTTC. Protein sequence: CASSPVAGYEQYF. Full variable domain (missing parts from reference TRBV5-6 and TRBJ2-7): DAGVTQSPTHLIKTRGQQVTLRCSPKSGHDTVSWYQQALGQGPQFIFQYYEEEERQRGNFPDRFSGHQFPNYSSELNVNALLLGDSALYLCASSPVAGYEQYFGPGTRLTVT.

In DNA form, the CDR3 reads TGTGCCAGCTGGCGGCTAGCGGGAGGGGTAAGCACAGATACGCAGTATTTT. Translating gives CASWRLAGGVSTDTQYF. The chain carries TRBV2 and TRBJ2-3, with 12 bases that match TRBD2. Germline V CDR1 and CDR2: SNHLY, FYNNEI. The CDR3 is 17 amino acids. Trimming cost V 8 bases and J 0 bases; bases outside gene matches: 9.

V gene TRBV12-3 or TRBV12-4 combines with J gene TRBJ1-1, with a weak D call TRBD1 (6 bases). This CDR3 is 13 amino acids long. Trimming removed 3 bases at V and 8 bases at J, with 13 bases between. CDR3 nucleotides: TGTGCCAGCAGTTTCAGGGCAGGGACAGAAGCTTTCTTT. It encodes CASSFRAGTEAFF.

The V gene is TRBV6-5, the J gene TRBJ1-1; 10 bases align to TRBD1. This CDR3 spans 15 amino acids. V shed 6 bases and J 0 bases; nucleotides not matched to a gene: 4. Germline CDR1 reads MNHEY; CDR2 reads SVGAGI. This CDR3 reads CASRKDRGLNTEAFF. DNA for the CDR3: TGTGCCAGCAGGAAGGACAGGGGGTTGAACACTGAAGCTTTCTTT.

This chain joins TRBV19 and TRBJ1-1; D is unresolved. The CDR3 consists of 12 residues. The ends were cut back, 4 bases at V and 7 bases at J, with 10 bases in the middle. Germline V gene lookup returns CDR1 LNHDA and CDR2 SQIVND (reference sequence). The CDR3 here is CASSTTGVEAFF. The CDR3 DNA is TGTGCCAGTAGTACCACCGGGGTTGAAGCTTTCTTT.

The rearrangement joins TRBV18 to TRBJ1-2; 8 positions agree with TRBD1. Trimming cost V 3 bases and J 4 bases; bases outside gene matches: 7. CDR3 length equals 15 residues. The germline V gene has CDR1 KGHSH and CDR2 LQKENI. For the CDR3, the DNA is TGTGCCAGCTCACCCCCCCAGGGGGCGGTCTATGGCTACACCTTC. Amino acids: CASSPPQGAVYGYTF.

Written as DNA, the CDR3 is TGTGCCATCACCGCGGGACTAGCGGAGAACAATGAGCAGTTCTTC. Amino acids: CAITAGLAENNEQFF. V and J are TRBV10-3 and TRBJ2-1; 11 bases line up with TRBD2. Germline V gives CDR1 ENHRY, CDR2 SYGVKD. The junction had 7 bases not matched to a gene; V was cut back by 7 bases and J by 5 bases. CDR3 length equals 15 residues.

CDR3 coding DNA: TGTGCCAGTAGTATAGTGGGACAGGCGTCCGCCGAGCAGTACTTC. Its translation is CASSIVGQASAEQYF. The chain couples TRBV19 to TRBJ2-7; 8 positions match TRBD1. CDR1 and CDR2 (germline): LNHDA, SQIVND (reference sequence). The CDR3 consists of 15 residues. Germline trimming cut 1 base from V and 6 bases from J; bases unmatched to any gene: 8. The variable domain in full, completed from reference TRBV19 and TRBJ2-7, reads DGGITQSPKYLFRKEGQNVTLSCEQNLNHDAMYWYRQDPGQGLRLIYYSQIVNDFQKGDIAEGYSVSREKKESFPLTVTSAQKNPTAFYLCASSIVGQASAEQYFGPGTRLTVT.

This clone was counted a single time. The chain combines TRBV27 with TRBJ1-5; the match to TRBD1 covers 7 bases. The CDR3 contains 15 residues. V lost 7 bases, J lost 3 bases, and 9 bases stayed unmatched. The germline gives CDR1 MNHEY, CDR2 SMNVEV (reference sequence). In DNA form, the CDR3 reads TGTGCCAGCACCGCAACCGGGACAGACAATCAGCCCCAGCATTTT. This gives the protein CASTATGTDNQPQHF.

V is TRBV5-1 and J is TRBJ2-3; 8 positions match TRBD2. V trimming: 4 bases; J trimming: 1 base; junction bases outside the gene matches: 8. Germline V gives CDR1 SGHRS, CDR2 YFSETQ. This CDR3 contains 16 residues. CDR3 in DNA: TGCGCCAGCAGCCGTGGGACTAGTCGGGGCACAGATACGCAGTATTTT. This codes for CASSRGTSRGTDTQYF.

The rearrangement links TRBV19 to TRBJ1-3; no definite D call. There are 14 residues in the CDR3. Germline V gene data show CDR1 as LNHDA and CDR2 as SQIVND (reference sequence). V was cut by 6 bases and J by 4 bases, with 13 bases left in between. The CDR3 DNA reads TGTGCCAGTAGGACCTATTCCTCGGGAAACACCATATATTTT. Its protein product is CASRTYSSGNTIYF.

The rearrangement uses TRBV7-9 and TRBJ2-7; D assignment may be TRBD1 or TRBD2 (6 bases each). With 2 bases removed from V and 3 bases from J, the gap between germline ends came to 11 bases. Germline CDR1 is SEHNR and CDR2 is FQNEAQ (reference sequence). The CDR3 is 14 residues long. In DNA form, the CDR3 reads TGTGCCAGCAGCTTAAGGGGGGCAGGCTACGAGCAGTACTTC. This sequence encodes CASSLRGAGYEQYF.

The chain is built from TRBV5-5 and TRBJ1-3; TRBD1 is a possible D gene (5 bases). The CDR3 has 15 residues. Trimming took 4 bases from V and 0 from J, leaving 11 bases between them. Germline assignment: CDR1 SGHKS and CDR2 YYEKEE (reference sequence). The CDR3 spells CASSPRGRSGNTIYF. The DNA of the CDR3 is TGTGCCAGCAGCCCCCGGGGCCGCTCTGGAAACACCATATATTTT. Based on the CDR3 plus reference TRBV5-5 and TRBJ1-3, the full variable domain is DAGVTQSPTHLIKTRGQQVTLRCSPISGHKSVSWYQQVLGQGPQFIFQYYEKEERGRGNFPDRFSARQFPNYSSELNVNALLLGDSALYLCASSPRGRSGNTIYFGEGSWLTVV.

V and J are TRBV29-1 and TRBJ2-1; 8 nucleotides match TRBD2. Germline V gene lookup returns CDR1 SQVTM and CDR2 ANQGSEA. This CDR3 is 15 amino acids long. The ends lost 6 bases at V and 0 bases at J; junction bases unmatched: 7. Here the CDR3 DNA reads TGCAGCGTCCCAGCGGGGGCCAGCTCCTACAATGAGCAGTTCTTC. It encodes CSVPAGASSYNEQFF.

This chain connects TRBV27 to TRBJ2-5; 11 bases are a match to TRBD2. Germline CDR1 is MNHEY and CDR2 is SMNVEV (reference sequence). Trimming removed 5 bases from V and 1 base from J; junction bases left unmatched: 6. The CDR3 is 16 amino acids. CDR3 region: CASSLRLAGFQETQYF. CDR3 bases: TGTGCCAGCAGTCTCCGACTAGCGGGGTTCCAAGAGACCCAGTACTTC.